This T cell receptor beta chain was obtained from a study of T cell repertoires in cytomegalovirus infection. At the level of the study: Recently identified HLA-C-restricted and well-studied HLA-B-restricted CMV epitopes were used. Carrying CMV and the relevant HLA type showed in public TCR beta signatures. Whole-study results and caveats: HLA-C-restricted, CMV-specific TCR beta clonotypes were dominant ex vivo.

A few counts support this clonotype. The antigen remains undetermined. TCRdb independently ran MiXCR on the reads; one entry per CDR3 protein. This table holds approximately 110,000 distinct CDR3 sequences, more than 30% found once. This CDR3 is 13 amino acids long. Germline CDR1 reads SGHVS; CDR2 reads FQNEAQ. With 1 base removed from V and 6 bases from J, the gap between germline ends came to 9 bases. This sample comprised CD8+ T cells from cultured PBMCs, obtained from culture after CMV antigen stimulation. The chain recombines TRBV7-8 with TRBJ1-1, with D unresolved. The TCR sequence derives from a human donor in good health (CMV status not recorded). Some clones in this sample may be carry-over from other donors' samples. The CDR3 region is CASSLEPIAEAFF. The CDR3 bases are TGTGCCAGCAGCTTAGAACCGATCGCTGAAGCTTTCTTT.